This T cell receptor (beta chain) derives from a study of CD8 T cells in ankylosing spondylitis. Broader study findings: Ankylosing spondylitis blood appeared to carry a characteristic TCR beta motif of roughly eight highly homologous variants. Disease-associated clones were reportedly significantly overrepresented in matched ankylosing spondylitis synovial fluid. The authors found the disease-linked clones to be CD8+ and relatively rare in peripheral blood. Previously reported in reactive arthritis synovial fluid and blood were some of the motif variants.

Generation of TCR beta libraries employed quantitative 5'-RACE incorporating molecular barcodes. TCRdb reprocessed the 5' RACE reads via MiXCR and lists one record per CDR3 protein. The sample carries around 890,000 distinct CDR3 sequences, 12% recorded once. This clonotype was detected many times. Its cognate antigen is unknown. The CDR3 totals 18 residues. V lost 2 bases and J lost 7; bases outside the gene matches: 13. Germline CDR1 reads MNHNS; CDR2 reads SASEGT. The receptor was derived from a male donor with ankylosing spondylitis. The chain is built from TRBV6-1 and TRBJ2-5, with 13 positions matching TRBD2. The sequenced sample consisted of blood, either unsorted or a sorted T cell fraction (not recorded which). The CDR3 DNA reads TGTGCCAGCAGTGAACTCAACGGACTAGCGGGAGTCTTTGGGACCCAGTACTTC. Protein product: CASSELNGLAGVFGTQYF.